Presented here are 27 T cell receptor beta chains from one specimen sequenced in a study of blood T cell repertoires in COVID-19 (TCRdb year 2020). The library was prepared using the immunoSEQ multiplex PCR assay. Sourced from immuneACCESS, this table was stored by TCRdb with only in-frame sequences that have V and J called. A share of the clones is absent; for the studies checked, an unresolved V gene accounts for under half, and the remainder has no known explanation. The sample contains about 120,000 clones, over 75% of them found a single time. The top ten constitute around 30% of the sample. The specimen sequenced was peripheral blood. The receptors shown here come from a man between 65 and 85 years old with active or convalescent COVID-19.

V usage is TRBV20-1 and J usage is TRBJ2-3, with TRBD2 matching 9 bases. The trim removed 8 bases at V and 7 bases at J, leaving 4 bases unmatched. Germline V gene lookup returns CDR1 DFQATT and CDR2 SNEGSKA (reference sequence). The CDR3 extends over 11 amino acids. CDR3 nucleotides: TGCAGTTTCAGCGGGGGGTATACGCAGTATTTT. Translation: CSFSGGYTQYF.

The chain is built from TRBV15 and TRBJ1-3, with TRBD1 matching over 7 bases. The CDR3 loop spans 17 amino acids. Germline CDR1 is LNHNV and CDR2 is YYDKDF (reference sequence). Unmatched junction bases numbered 8, after V lost 3 bases and J lost 0 bases. The CDR3 nucleotides are TGTGCCACCAGCAGGGAACCCGGGACAGCCTCTGGAAACACCATATATTTT. This gives the protein CATSREPGTASGNTIYF.

The CDR3 sequence is CASSLSQGDQPQHF. The CDR3 DNA sequence: TGTGCCAGCAGCTTAAGCCAGGGGGATCAGCCCCAGCATTTT. V is TRBV7-9 and J is TRBJ1-5; 7 nucleotides agree with TRBD1. In germline, CDR1 is SEHNR, CDR2 FQNEAQ (reference sequence). This CDR3 comprises 14 residues. The V and J ends lost 2 bases and 5 bases, in that order; junction bases with no gene match: 3. The variable domain in full, with the rest retrieved from reference TRBV7-9 and TRBJ1-5, is DTGVSQNPRHKITKRGQNVTFRCDPISEHNRLYWYRQTLGQGPEFLTYFQNEAQLEKSRLLSDRFSAERPKGSFSTLEIQRTEQGDSAMYLCASSLSQGDQPQHFGDGTRLSIL.

This rearrangement joins TRBV2 to TRBJ2-1; tentative D call: TRBD2 (5 bases). The V and J ends lost 2 bases and 0 bases respectively, with 20 bases between them. Germline V gives CDR1 SNHLY, CDR2 FYNNEI. This CDR3 has 19 amino acids. The CDR3 DNA follows: TGTGCCAGCAGTGAATTCCCCCCCCAAGCGGAACGCTCCTACAATGAGCAGTTCTTC. Its protein product is CASSEFPPQAERSYNEQFF.

The genes are TRBV7-3 and TRBJ2-5; 9 bases are shared with TRBD2. Germline V gene data show CDR1 as SGHTA and CDR2 as FQGTGA. CDR3 size: 14 residues. With 2 bases clipped from V and 4 bases from J, the junction kept 2 bases outside the gene matches. The CDR3 is CASSLGTSRETQYF. The DNA for the CDR3 is TGTGCCAGCAGCTTAGGGACTAGCAGAGAGACCCAGTACTTC.

Note on this clone: Its ends do not fully match the called genes, so a read error is possible. This chain links TRBV27 with TRBJ1-6; D not certain. Germline loops: CDR1 MNHEY, CDR2 SMNVEV (reference sequence). The CDR3 runs 14 residues. The CDR3 nucleotides read TGTGCCAGCGGTTTTCGTACGGTTAATTCACCCCTCCACTTT. It specifies CASGFRTVNSPLHF.

This chain connects TRBV28 to TRBJ2-1, with 7 positions matching TRBD1. Trimming removed 5 bases from V and 6 bases from J; junction bases left unmatched: 7. The CDR3 runs to 14 residues. Germline CDR1 MDHEN, CDR2 SYDVKM. The CDR3 DNA reads as TGTGCCAGCAGTAAAACAGGGGCAGGCAATGAGCAGTTCTTC. Translating gives CASSKTGAGNEQFF.

The chain joins TRBV19 to TRBJ1-6; D uncertain. The germline V and J ends were trimmed by 3 bases and 6 bases, with 9 bases remaining between them. CDR3 length: 14 amino acids. The germline gives CDR1 LNHDA, CDR2 SQIVND (reference sequence). The chain's CDR3 is CASSIPGINSPLHF. The CDR3 nucleotides read TGTGCCAGTAGTATCCCGGGTATTAATTCACCCCTCCACTTT.

This chain joins TRBV19 and TRBJ1-2; 8 bases align to TRBD1. Per germline, CDR1 LNHDA and CDR2 SQIVND (reference sequence). This CDR3 has 12 residues. DNA of the CDR3: TGTGCGTCAACGGGGACAGGCTACGGCTACACCTTC. This translates into CASTGTGYGYTF.

This clone was found once. J is TRBJ2-2 and V is TRBV7-9; the D gene is possibly TRBD2 (6 bases). This CDR3 has 14 residues. CDR1 SEHNR and CDR2 FQNEAQ come from the germline V gene (reference sequence). With 4 bases removed from V and 6 bases from J, the gap between germline ends came to 12 bases. The CDR3 protein is CASSSSPGAGELFF. The CDR3 DNA follows: TGTGCCAGCAGCTCATCCCCGGGGGCCGGGGAGCTGTTTTTT.

The chain joins TRBV28 to TRBJ2-1; 9 nucleotides align to TRBD2. From germline, CDR1 is MDHEN and CDR2 SYDVKM. V lost 1 base to trimming and J lost 5 bases; unmatched junction nucleotides: 9. The CDR3 runs to 17 residues. CDR3 sequence reads: CASSLSLRLADNNEQFF. In DNA, the CDR3 is TGTGCCAGCAGTTTATCCCTTCGACTAGCGGACAACAATGAGCAGTTCTTC.

The V gene is TRBV19, the J gene TRBJ2-2; 12 positions agree with TRBD1. Trimming cost V 7 bases and J 2 bases; bases outside gene matches: 5. The CDR3 loop spans 16 amino acids. The germline V gene encodes CDR1 LNHDA and CDR2 SQIVND (reference sequence). The DNA for the CDR3 is TGTGCCAGTAAAGTTGGGACAGGGGGCAACACCGGGGAGCTGTTTTTT. It translates to CASKVGTGGNTGELFF.

The rearrangement links TRBV28 to TRBJ1-2, with D possibly TRBD1 on 6 matching bases. The germline CDR1 and CDR2 sequences are MDHEN and SYDVKM. The CDR3 totals 12 residues. V lost 1 base and J 13 bases, leaving 13 bases between the germline ends. The DNA of the CDR3 is TGTGCCAGCAGTTTATCTTACAGGGTGGCCACCTTC. This gives the protein CASSLSYRVATF.

The rearrangement uses TRBV10-3 and TRBJ2-3, with TRBD1 identical over 9 bases. This CDR3 is 14 amino acids long. From germline, CDR1 is ENHRY and CDR2 SYGVKD. The trim removed 6 bases at V and 4 bases at J, leaving 5 bases unmatched. Written as DNA, the CDR3 is TGTGCCATCAGGAGGACAGGGGAGGCAGATACGCAGTATTTT. It yields the protein CAIRRTGEADTQYF.

The chain uses TRBV7-9 and TRBJ2-5; TRBD1 is a possible D gene (6 bases). With 2 bases removed from V and 6 bases from J, the gap between germline ends came to 10 bases. Per the germline V gene, CDR1 is SEHNR and CDR2 is FQNEAQ (reference sequence). The CDR3 totals 13 residues. The CDR3 loop is CASSLRGQQTQYF. Here the CDR3 DNA reads TGTGCCAGCAGCTTAAGGGGACAACAGACCCAGTACTTC.

The rearrangement links TRBV5-1 to TRBJ2-7, with 8 bases identical to TRBD1. Germline V lookup: CDR1 SGHRS, CDR2 YFSETQ. The CDR3 totals 14 residues. Losses at the gene ends were 2 bases for V and 7 bases for J; bases not matched to a gene: 8. The chain's CDR3 is CASSFPGTGDEQYF. The CDR3 coding sequence is TGCGCCAGCAGCTTTCCCGGGACAGGAGATGAGCAGTACTTC.

V usage is TRBV11-2 and J usage is TRBJ1-1; D unresolved. The CDR3 has 12 amino acids. Looked up from germline, CDR1 is SGHAT and CDR2 is FQNNGV. Trimming shortened V by 5 bases and J by 3 bases, and 7 bases separated the two germline ends. The CDR3 DNA reads as TGTGCCAGCAGCCCCCGAGACACTGAAGCTTTCTTT. Amino acids: CASSPRDTEAFF.

The rearrangement uses TRBV12-3 or TRBV12-4 and TRBJ1-5; D is unclear. Trimming left V 1 base short and J 6 bases short, with 7 bases between. The CDR3 covers 13 residues. The CDR3 loop is CASSLGGSQPQHF. The CDR3 DNA is TGTGCCAGCAGTTTAGGTGGGAGTCAGCCCCAGCATTTT.

The rearrangement uses TRBV27 and TRBJ1-3; TRBD1 agrees at 7 bases. Per germline, CDR1 MNHEY and CDR2 SMNVEV (reference sequence). The CDR3 is 14 residues long. Losses at the gene ends were 6 bases for V and 1 base for J; bases not matched to a gene: 3. CDR3 sequence reads: CASRAGGSGNTIYF. As DNA, the CDR3 is TGTGCCAGCAGGGCAGGGGGGTCTGGAAACACCATATATTTT.

This clone was counted only a few times. This sequence joins TRBV27 and TRBJ1-2, with D possibly matching TRBD1 (5 bases). Germline V gives CDR1 MNHEY, CDR2 SMNVEV (reference sequence). This CDR3 is built from 12 residues. With 8 bases removed from V and 8 bases from J, the gap between germline ends came to 15 bases. The CDR3 coding sequence is TGTGCCAGCGGTGGAAGGGGCTCGGGCTACACCTTC. Translating it yields CASGGRGSGYTF.

The chain joins TRBV5-6 to TRBJ2-1, with 11 bases matching TRBD1. This CDR3 spans 15 amino acids. Germline trimming cut 7 bases from V and 9 bases from J; bases unmatched to any gene: 12. CDR1 is SGHDT, CDR2 YYEEEE, per germline. CDR3 loop: CASAVDWDRGGEQFF. The CDR3 DNA is TGTGCCAGCGCCGTAGACTGGGACAGGGGGGGTGAGCAGTTCTTC.

The chain is built from TRBV27 and TRBJ1-1; TRBD1 matches 8 bases. CDR1 is MNHEY and CDR2 is SMNVEV in the germline V gene (reference sequence). With 3 bases clipped from V and 5 bases from J, the junction kept 5 bases outside the gene matches. The CDR3 is 14 residues long. The CDR3 bases are TGTGCCAGCAGTTTCCAGGGGGCGCGAACTGAAGCTTTCTTT. Its protein product is CASSFQGARTEAFF.

The genes are TRBV28 and TRBJ2-7; TRBD1 agrees at 10 bases. There are 14 residues in the CDR3. Germline CDR1 reads MDHEN; CDR2 reads SYDVKM. V lost 5 bases, J lost 4 bases, and 5 bases stayed unmatched. The CDR3 coding sequence is TGTGCCAGCAGTATAGACAGGGGGCTATACGAGCAGTACTTC. Amino acid sequence: CASSIDRGLYEQYF.

The CDR3: CASSLAGGLTPTDTGELFF. The CDR3 DNA reads as TGTGCCAGCAGCTTAGCCGGGGGGCTCACACCGACGGACACCGGGGAGCTGTTTTTT. This rearrangement joins TRBV7-8 to TRBJ2-2; tentative D call: TRBD2 (7 bases). Germline V gene sequence: CDR1 SGHVS, CDR2 FQNEAQ. The CDR3 spans 19 residues. Deletions cut 0 bases from V and 3 bases from J, with 20 bases between.

V is TRBV13 and J is TRBJ2-7; TRBD2 aligns across 13 bases. The CDR3 loop spans 16 amino acids. J was trimmed by 4 bases and V by 5 bases; bases with no gene match: 8. Germline values: CDR1 PRHDT, CDR2 FYEKMQ (reference sequence). Here the CDR3 reads CASSRWTSGSAYEQYF. The DNA for the CDR3 is TGTGCCAGCAGCCGTTGGACTAGCGGGAGTGCTTACGAGCAGTACTTC.

V is TRBV7-8 and J is TRBJ1-1, with D tentatively TRBD1 (6 bases). CDR3 length: 15 amino acids. Looked up from germline, CDR1 is SGHVS and CDR2 is FQNEAQ. V dropped 1 base and J dropped 5 bases, with 14 bases sitting between them. The CDR3 DNA is TGTGCCAGCAGCTTAGTGGGGGGGCTTTCGACTGAAGCTTTCTTT. Translated, it gives CASSLVGGLSTEAFF.

The CDR3: CASSWRTGPQGSEQYF. The DNA of the CDR3 is TGCGCCAGCAGCTGGAGGACAGGGCCCCAGGGGTCCGAGCAGTACTTC. The genes are TRBV5-1 and TRBJ2-7; TRBD1 aligns across 8 bases. This CDR3 region has 16 residues. The V gene's germline CDR1 is SGHRS and CDR2 YFSETQ. The ends lost 3 bases at V and 6 bases at J; junction bases unmatched: 14.